The rows below give T cell receptor beta chains drawn from one sample of a study of CD8 T cells in ankylosing spondylitis. From the 5' RACE reads, TCRdb called clonotypes with MiXCR, one entry per CDR3 protein. The repertoire holds 25,000 to 35,000 distinct CDR3 sequences, with about 14% as singletons. Sequences were obtained from blood. These receptors were collected from a male donor with ankylosing spondylitis or in good health (not recorded which). Each CDR3 is given with its conserved first and last residue. The D gene is left open where the match is weak. The listing skips clone size in some rows; elsewhere it reads once, few, many or a size class.

clone_size j_call v_call d_call cdr3_aa cdr3_nt
- TRBJ2-3 TRBV9 TRBD2 CASSLGTSGGDTQYF TGTGCCAGCAGCCTTGGGACTAGCGGAGGGGATACGCAGTATTTT
few TRBJ2-3 TRBV20-1 TRBD2 CSAFNLAGGPGDTQYF TGCAGTGCTTTCAATCTAGCGGGAGGGCCTGGAGATACGCAGTATTTT
- TRBJ1-1 TRBV9 - CASSDVGAVNTEAFF TGTGCCAGCAGCGACGTTGGGGCGGTGAACACTGAAGCTTTCTTT
- TRBJ2-5 TRBV2 TRBD2 CASSTGTSGGKETQYF TGTGCCAGCAGCACCGGGACTAGCGGGGGGAAAGAGACCCAGTACTTC
- TRBJ1-1 TRBV7-2 - CASTQLARNTEAFF TGTGCCAGCACCCAGCTAGCCAGGAACACTGAAGCTTTCTTT
few TRBJ2-1 TRBV19 - CASSPKGGEQFF TGTGCCAGTAGTCCCAAGGGGGGTGAGCAGTTCTTC
few TRBJ1-4 TRBV7-2 - CASSVGNGKLFF TGTGCCAGCAGCGTGGGAAATGGAAAACTGTTTTTT
- TRBJ2-2 TRBV7-9 TRBD1 CASSLGQGNTGELFF TGTGCCAGCAGCCTGGGACAGGGTAACACCGGGGAGCTGTTTTTT
few TRBJ1-4 TRBV6-1 - CASSYRANEKLFF TGTGCCAGCAGCTACAGGGCCAATGAAAAACTGTTTTTT
few TRBJ2-7 TRBV5-1 TRBD1 CASSPDRSSYEQYF TGCGCCAGCAGCCCGGACAGGAGCTCCTACGAGCAGTACTTC
- TRBJ2-1 TRBV27 TRBD2 CASSPYRLAGVNEQFF TGTGCCAGCAGTCCTTACCGACTAGCGGGAGTCAATGAGCAGTTCTTC
- TRBJ2-7 TRBV27 - CASSFGAGSYEQYF TGTGCCAGCAGTTTCGGTGCTGGCAGCTACGAGCAGTACTTC
- TRBJ2-7 TRBV6-2/TRBV6-3 - CASIPDGSYEQYF TGTGCCAGCATTCCGGACGGTTCGTACGAGCAGTACTTC
many TRBJ2-2 TRBV27 TRBD1 CASSWTGTTGELFF TGTGCCAGCAGTTGGACAGGGACAACCGGGGAGCTGTTTTTT
- TRBJ2-1 TRBV7-2 - CASSPIQGGEQFF TGTGCCAGCAGCCCCATCCAGGGAGGTGAGCAGTTCTTC
few TRBJ2-2 TRBV2 - CASRMGHLNTGELFF TGTGCCAGCAGGATGGGACACCTAAACACCGGGGAGCTGTTTTTT
few TRBJ2-2 TRBV6-1 - CASSEGYSYLTNTGELFF TGTGCCAGCAGTGAAGGATACAGTTACTTAACGAACACCGGGGAGCTGTTTTTT
- TRBJ2-1 TRBV9 - CASSGDSNEQFF TGTGCCAGCAGCGGTGACAGCAATGAGCAGTTCTTC
few TRBJ2-3 TRBV29-1 TRBD1 CSSGTGEGTDTQYF TGCAGCTCTGGGACAGGGGAAGGCACAGATACGCAGTATTTT
- TRBJ1-4 TRBV28 - CASSLRSEKLFF TGTGCCAGCAGTTTACGGTCTGAAAAACTGTTTTTT
many TRBJ2-1 TRBV27 - CASTVMGSSYNEQFF TGTGCCAGCACCGTAATGGGTAGCTCCTACAATGAGCAGTTCTTC
- TRBJ2-1 TRBV29-1 TRBD1 CSVDVGDSHEQFF TGCAGCGTTGATGTGGGGGACAGCCATGAGCAGTTCTTC
- TRBJ2-7 TRBV3-1 TRBD1 CASSPPWGQGSYEQYF TGTGCCAGCAGCCCGCCCTGGGGACAGGGTTCCTACGAGCAGTACTTC
- TRBJ2-7 TRBV2 TRBD1 CASSDIRGHSYEQYF TGTGCCAGCAGTGATATCAGGGGGCACTCCTACGAGCAGTACTTC
- TRBJ1-4 TRBV12-3/TRBV12-4 TRBD1 CASSLGQATNEKLFF TGTGCCAGCAGCCTTGGACAGGCAACTAATGAAAAACTGTTTTTT
few TRBJ2-7 TRBV12-3/TRBV12-4 - CASSFGLADSSYEQYF TGTGCCAGCAGTTTCGGGCTAGCGGACAGCTCCTACGAGCAGTACTTC
few TRBJ2-2 TRBV5-1 - CASSLQGGELFF TGCGCCAGCAGCTTACAGGGAGGGGAGCTGTTTTTT
few TRBJ2-1 TRBV7-9 TRBD1 CATSGQGYNEQFF TGTGCCACCTCGGGACAGGGGTACAATGAGCAGTTCTTC
few TRBJ2-6 TRBV20-1 - CSARQPSGANVLTF TGCAGTGCTAGACAGCCCTCTGGGGCCAACGTCCTGACTTTC
- TRBJ2-3 TRBV28 - CASRVDRDTQYF TGTGCCAGCAGGGTAGACAGAGATACGCAGTATTTT
few TRBJ2-7 TRBV27 - CASSISRGYSSYEQYF TGTGCCAGCAGTATCTCCCGCGGATACAGCTCCTACGAGCAGTACTTC
- TRBJ2-5 TRBV5-1 - CASSVQGQETQYF TGCGCCAGCAGCGTCCAGGGTCAGGAGACCCAGTACTTC
few TRBJ2-2 TRBV29-1 - CSVESRGIGELFF TGCAGCGTTGAAAGTAGAGGGATCGGGGAGCTGTTTTTT
- TRBJ1-4 TRBV4-3 - CASSQDRVPPNEKLFF TGCGCCAGCAGCCAAGATCGGGTACCCCCTAATGAAAAACTGTTTTTT
few TRBJ2-3 TRBV12-3/TRBV12-4 - CASNWRGVTDTQYF TGTGCCAGCAACTGGAGGGGGGTTACAGATACGCAGTATTTT
few TRBJ2-7 TRBV20-1 TRBD2 CSAPRVGRTTYEQYF TGCAGTGCTCCCCGTGTCGGGAGGACAACCTACGAGCAGTACTTC
few TRBJ2-2 TRBV27 - CASSFYTGELFF TGTGCCAGCAGTTTCTACACCGGGGAGCTGTTTTTT
many TRBJ1-5 TRBV20-1 - CSAGGKGHQPQHF TGCAGTGCTGGGGGAAAGGGGCATCAGCCCCAGCATTTT
- TRBJ2-1 TRBV12-3/TRBV12-4 TRBD2 CASSRTSGPRGEQFF TGTGCCAGCAGTCGGACTAGCGGGCCTAGAGGTGAGCAGTTCTTC
many TRBJ2-1 TRBV29-1 - CSVVGAVYNEQFF TGCAGCGTTGTAGGGGCCGTCTACAATGAGCAGTTCTTC
- TRBJ2-2 TRBV7-2 - CASSIYRATGELFF TGTGCCAGCAGTATTTACAGGGCAACCGGGGAGCTGTTTTTT
few TRBJ2-7 TRBV4-3 TRBD2 CASSPMRGAVEQYF TGCGCCAGCAGCCCAATGCGGGGGGCCGTTGAGCAGTACTTC
- TRBJ2-3 TRBV11-2 - CASNTGIRTDTQYF TGTGCCAGCAACACCGGGATACGCACAGATACGCAGTATTTT
- TRBJ2-3 TRBV24-1 - CATSATRDTQYF TGTGCCACCAGTGCCACGAGGGATACGCAGTATTTT
- TRBJ1-5 TRBV7-2 - CASSLSLDQPQHF TGTGCCAGCAGCTTGTCGCTGGATCAGCCCCAGCATTTT
- TRBJ1-1 TRBV29-1 - CSVERARGTEAFF TGCAGCGTTGAAAGGGCGAGGGGAACTGAAGCTTTCTTT